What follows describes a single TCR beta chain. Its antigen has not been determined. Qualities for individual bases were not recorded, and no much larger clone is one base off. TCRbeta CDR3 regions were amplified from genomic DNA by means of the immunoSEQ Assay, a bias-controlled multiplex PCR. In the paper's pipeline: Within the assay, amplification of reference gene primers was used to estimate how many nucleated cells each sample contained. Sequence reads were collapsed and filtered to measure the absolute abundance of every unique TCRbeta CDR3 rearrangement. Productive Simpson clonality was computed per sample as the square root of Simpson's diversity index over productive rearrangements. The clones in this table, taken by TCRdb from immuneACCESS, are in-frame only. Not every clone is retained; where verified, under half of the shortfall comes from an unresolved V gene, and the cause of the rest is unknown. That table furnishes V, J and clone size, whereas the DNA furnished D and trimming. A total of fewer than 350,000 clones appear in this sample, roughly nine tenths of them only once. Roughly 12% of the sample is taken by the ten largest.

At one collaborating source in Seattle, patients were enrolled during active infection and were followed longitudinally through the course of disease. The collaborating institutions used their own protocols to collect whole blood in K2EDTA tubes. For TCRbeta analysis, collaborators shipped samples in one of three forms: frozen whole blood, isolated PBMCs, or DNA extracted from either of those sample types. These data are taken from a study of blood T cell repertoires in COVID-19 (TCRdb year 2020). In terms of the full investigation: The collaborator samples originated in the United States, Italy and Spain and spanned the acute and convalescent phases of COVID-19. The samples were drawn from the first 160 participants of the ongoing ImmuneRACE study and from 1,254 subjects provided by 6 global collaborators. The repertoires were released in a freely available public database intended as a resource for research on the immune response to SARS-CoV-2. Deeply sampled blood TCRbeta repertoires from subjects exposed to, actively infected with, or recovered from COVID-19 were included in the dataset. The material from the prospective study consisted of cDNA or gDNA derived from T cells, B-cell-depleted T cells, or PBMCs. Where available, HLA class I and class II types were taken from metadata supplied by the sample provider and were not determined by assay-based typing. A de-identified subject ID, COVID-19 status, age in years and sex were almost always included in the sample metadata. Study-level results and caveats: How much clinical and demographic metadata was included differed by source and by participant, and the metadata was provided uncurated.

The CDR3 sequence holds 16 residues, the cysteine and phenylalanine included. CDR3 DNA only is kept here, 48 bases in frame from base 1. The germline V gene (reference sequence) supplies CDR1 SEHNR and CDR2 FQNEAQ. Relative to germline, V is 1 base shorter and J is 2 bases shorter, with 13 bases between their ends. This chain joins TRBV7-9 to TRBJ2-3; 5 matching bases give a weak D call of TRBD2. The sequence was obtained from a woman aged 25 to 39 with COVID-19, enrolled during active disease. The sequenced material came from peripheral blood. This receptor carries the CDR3 CASSLVGGQYTDTQYF. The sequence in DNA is TGTGCCAGCAGCTTAGTGGGCGGGCAGTACACAGATACGCAGTATTTT.